A few counts support the clone carrying this T cell receptor (beta chain). Libraries were prepared by immunoSEQ multiplex PCR; TCRdb keeps only in-frame clonotypes and omits some of them. The data hold 85,000 to 90,000 clones, with roughly 86% observed a single time. The entry originates in a study of control samples from healthy donors and cancer patients. Germline V CDR1 and CDR2: SNHLY, FYNNEI. CDR3 size: 14 residues. Trimming took off 5 bases at V and 0 bases at J, with 7 bases between the two ends. The receptor's source is a man younger than 40 in good health. The J gene is TRBJ1-4, the V gene TRBV2, with D uncertain. Sequencing input: blood. CDR3 in amino acids: CASSPISTNEKLFF. The CDR3 region has the DNA TGTGCCAGCAGTCCCATATCAACTAATGAAAAACTGTTTTTT.